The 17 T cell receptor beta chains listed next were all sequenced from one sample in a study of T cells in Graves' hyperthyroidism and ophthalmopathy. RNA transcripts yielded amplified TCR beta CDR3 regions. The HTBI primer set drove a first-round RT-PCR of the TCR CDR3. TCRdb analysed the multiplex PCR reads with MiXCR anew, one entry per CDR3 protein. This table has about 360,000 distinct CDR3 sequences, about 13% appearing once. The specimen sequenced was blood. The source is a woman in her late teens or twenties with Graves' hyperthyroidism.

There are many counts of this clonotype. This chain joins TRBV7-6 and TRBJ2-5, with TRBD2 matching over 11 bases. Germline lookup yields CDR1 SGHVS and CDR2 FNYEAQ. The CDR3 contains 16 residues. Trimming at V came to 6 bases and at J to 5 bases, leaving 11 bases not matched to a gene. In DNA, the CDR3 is TGTGCCAGCAGACGGACACTAGCGGGAGAGCGTGAGACCCAGTACTTC. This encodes CASRRTLAGERETQYF. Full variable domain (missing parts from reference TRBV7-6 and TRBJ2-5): GAGVSQSPRYKVTKRGQDVALRCDPISGHVSLYWYRQALGQGPEFLTYFNYEAQQDKSGLPNDRFSAERPEGSISTLTIQRTEQRDSAMYRCASRRTLAGERETQYFGPGTRLLVL.

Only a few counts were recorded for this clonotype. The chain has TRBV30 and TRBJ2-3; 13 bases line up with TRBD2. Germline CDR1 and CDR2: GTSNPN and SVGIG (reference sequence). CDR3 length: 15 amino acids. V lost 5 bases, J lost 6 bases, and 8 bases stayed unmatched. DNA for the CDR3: TGTGCCTGGCTCGGGACTAGCGGGGCCCGGGATACGCAGTATTTT. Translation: CAWLGTSGARDTQYF.

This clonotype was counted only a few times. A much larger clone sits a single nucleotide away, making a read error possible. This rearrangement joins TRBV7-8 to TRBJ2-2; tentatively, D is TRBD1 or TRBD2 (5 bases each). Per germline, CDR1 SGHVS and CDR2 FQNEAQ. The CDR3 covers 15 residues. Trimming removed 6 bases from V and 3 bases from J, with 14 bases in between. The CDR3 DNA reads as TGTGCCAGCAGATCGGGACGGACGGACACCGGGGAGCTGTTTTTT. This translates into CASRSGRTDTGELFF.

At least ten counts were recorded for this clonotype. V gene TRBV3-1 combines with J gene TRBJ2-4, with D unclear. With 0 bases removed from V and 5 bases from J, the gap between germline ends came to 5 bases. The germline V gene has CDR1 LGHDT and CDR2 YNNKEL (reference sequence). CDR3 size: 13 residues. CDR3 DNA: TGTGCCAGCAGCCAAGAGTTCGAAAACATTCAGTACTTC. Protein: CASSQEFENIQYF.

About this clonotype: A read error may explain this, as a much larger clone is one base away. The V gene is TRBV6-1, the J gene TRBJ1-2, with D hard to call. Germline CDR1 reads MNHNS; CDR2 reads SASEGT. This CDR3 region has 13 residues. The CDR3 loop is CASSEGGNYGYIF. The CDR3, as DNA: TGTGCCAGCAGTGAAGGAGGGAACTATGGCTACATCTTC.

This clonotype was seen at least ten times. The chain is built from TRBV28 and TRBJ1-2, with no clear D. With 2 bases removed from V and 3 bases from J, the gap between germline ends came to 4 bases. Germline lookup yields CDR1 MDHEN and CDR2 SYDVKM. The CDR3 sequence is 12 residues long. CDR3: CASSLDHYGYTF. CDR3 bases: TGTGCCAGCAGTTTAGACCACTATGGCTACACCTTC.

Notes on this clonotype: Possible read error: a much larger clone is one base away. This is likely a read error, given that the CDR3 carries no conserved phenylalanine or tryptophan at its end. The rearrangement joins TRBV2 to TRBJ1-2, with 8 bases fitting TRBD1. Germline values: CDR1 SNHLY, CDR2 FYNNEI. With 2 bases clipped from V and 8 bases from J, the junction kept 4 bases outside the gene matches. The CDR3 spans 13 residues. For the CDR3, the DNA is TGTGCCAGCAGTGAAAGTGACAGGGGAGGCTACACCCTC. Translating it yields CASSESDRGGYTL.

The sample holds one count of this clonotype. The CDR3 nucleotides read TGTGCCAGCAGCGCCTACAGGGGGCGAAGCAATCAGCCCCAGCATTTT. Its translation is CASSAYRGRSNQPQHF. The chain combines TRBV7-9 with TRBJ1-5; the match to TRBD1 covers 9 bases. V lost 5 bases, J lost 1 base, and 6 bases stayed unmatched. The CDR3 runs 16 residues. Germline V gene data show CDR1 as SEHNR and CDR2 as FQNEAQ (reference sequence).

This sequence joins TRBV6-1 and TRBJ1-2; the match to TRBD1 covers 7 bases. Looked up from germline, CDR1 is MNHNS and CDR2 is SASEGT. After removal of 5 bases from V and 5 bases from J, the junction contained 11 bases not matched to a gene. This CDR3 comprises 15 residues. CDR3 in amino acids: CASSSDRVGPYGYTF. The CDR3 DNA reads TGTGCCAGCAGTTCTGACAGGGTCGGGCCGTATGGCTACACCTTC.

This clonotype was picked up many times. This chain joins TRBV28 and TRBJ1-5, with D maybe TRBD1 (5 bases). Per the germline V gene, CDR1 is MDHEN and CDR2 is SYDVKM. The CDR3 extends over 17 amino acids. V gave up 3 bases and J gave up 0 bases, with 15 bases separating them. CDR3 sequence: CASSFETDTYSNQPQHF. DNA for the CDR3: TGTGCCAGCAGTTTCGAAACGGACACTTATAGCAATCAGCCCCAGCATTTT.

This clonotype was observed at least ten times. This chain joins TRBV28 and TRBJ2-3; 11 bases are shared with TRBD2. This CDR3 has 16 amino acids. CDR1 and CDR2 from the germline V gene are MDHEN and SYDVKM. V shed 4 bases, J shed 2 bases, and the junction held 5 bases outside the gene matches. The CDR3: CASSSLSGRDTDTQYF. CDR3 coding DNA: TGTGCCAGCAGTTCCCTTAGCGGGAGGGACACAGATACGCAGTATTTT.

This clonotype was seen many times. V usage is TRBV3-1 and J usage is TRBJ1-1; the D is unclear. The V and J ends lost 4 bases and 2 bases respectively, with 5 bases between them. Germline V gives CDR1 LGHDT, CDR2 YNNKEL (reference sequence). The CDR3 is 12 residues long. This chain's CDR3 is CASSLSNTEAFF. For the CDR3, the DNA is TGTGCCAGCAGCCTCTCTAACACTGAAGCTTTCTTT. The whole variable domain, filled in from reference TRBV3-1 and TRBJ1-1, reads DTAVSQTPKYLVTQMGNDKSIKCEQNLGHDTMYWYKQDSKKFLKIMFSYNNKELIINETVPNRFSPKSPDKAHLNLHINSLELGDSAVYFCASSLSNTEAFFGQGTRLTVV.

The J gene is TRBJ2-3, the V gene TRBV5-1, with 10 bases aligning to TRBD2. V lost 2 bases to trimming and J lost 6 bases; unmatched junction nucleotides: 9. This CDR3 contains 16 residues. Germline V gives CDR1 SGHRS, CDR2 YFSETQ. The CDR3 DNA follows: TGCGCCAGCAGCTTCCTTTCGGGACTAGCGATCGATACGCAGTATTTT. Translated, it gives CASSFLSGLAIDTQYF.

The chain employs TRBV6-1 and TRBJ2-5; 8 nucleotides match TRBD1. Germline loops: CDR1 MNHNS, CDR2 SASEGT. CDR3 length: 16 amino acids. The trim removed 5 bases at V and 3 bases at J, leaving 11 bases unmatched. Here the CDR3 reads CASSPGQALGEETQYF. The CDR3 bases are TGTGCCAGCAGTCCGGGACAGGCTCTAGGGGAAGAGACCCAGTACTTC.

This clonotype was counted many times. CDR3 region: CASSLAAERPSYNEQFF. In nucleotides, the CDR3 is TGTGCCAGCAGCTTAGCCGCGGAGAGACCCTCCTACAATGAGCAGTTCTTC. The gene calls are TRBV7-2 and TRBJ2-1; no clear D gene. V was trimmed by 0 bases and J by 0 bases, leaving 12 bases between them. CDR3 length: 17 amino acids. CDR1 is SGHTA, CDR2 FQGNSA, per germline.

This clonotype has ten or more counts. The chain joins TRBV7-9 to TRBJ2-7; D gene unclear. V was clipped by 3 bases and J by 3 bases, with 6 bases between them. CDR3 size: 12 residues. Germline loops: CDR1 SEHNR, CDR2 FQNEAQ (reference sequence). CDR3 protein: CASSFLLYEQYF. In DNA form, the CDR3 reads TGTGCCAGCAGCTTCCTCCTCTACGAGCAGTACTTC.

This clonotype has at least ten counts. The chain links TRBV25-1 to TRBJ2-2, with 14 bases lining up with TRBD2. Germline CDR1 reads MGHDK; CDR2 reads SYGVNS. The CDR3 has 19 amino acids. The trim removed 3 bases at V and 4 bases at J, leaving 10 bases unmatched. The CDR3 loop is CASSDSPGLAGGVTGELFF. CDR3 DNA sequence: TGTGCCAGCAGTGATTCCCCTGGACTAGCGGGAGGTGTCACCGGGGAGCTGTTTTTT.